The clone carrying this T cell receptor (beta chain) occurred once. These data originate in a study of T-cell reconstitution after alpha-beta-depleted transplantation in children. Germline lookup yields CDR1 SQVTM and CDR2 ANQGSEA. The CDR3 runs 14 residues. The junction had 3 bases not matched to a gene; V was cut back by 0 bases and J by 5 bases. Unique molecular identifiers were incorporated during preparation of the TCRbeta library. TCRdb passed the PCR reads through MiXCR, listing each CDR3 protein once. The table has hundreds of thousands of distinct CDR3 sequences, under 12% seen once. Sequences were derived from PBMCs from the stem cell graft donor, sampled from the stem cell graft. The TCR was taken from a human donor who donated a stem cell graft to a child with acute myeloid leukemia. V usage is TRBV29-1 and J usage is TRBJ2-3; the match to TRBD1 covers 9 bases. The CDR3 DNA reads as TGCAGCGTTGAAGAAGGGACAGGGTTAGATACGCAGTATTTT. It is translated as CSVEEGTGLDTQYF.